This TCR beta chain was recorded in a study of blood T cell repertoires in COVID-19. CDR1 SNHLY and CDR2 FYNNEI come from the germline V gene. V lost 10 bases to trimming and J lost 4 bases, with 20 bases between them. The CDR3 has 14 amino acids. Generated by immunoSEQ multiplex PCR, the TCRdb table keeps only in-frame clones and is missing some. This sample has approximately 150,000 clones; 85% occur once, and the top ten carry more than 5%. Recruitment covered about two dozen US areas and drew participants whose ages spanned about 18 to 90 years. V is TRBV2 and J is TRBJ2-7; TRBD1 is a possible D gene (6 bases). This clonotype was sampled from a woman aged 40 to 50 who had recovered from COVID-19. The sequencing input was PBMCs or T cells enriched from blood (not recorded which). CDR3 bases: TGTGCCAATAAACAGGGCTGGGGGAATTACGAGCAGTACTTC. It encodes CANKQGWGNYEQYF.